This T cell receptor (beta chain) was sequenced for a study of CD4 and CD8 cells across lung adenocarcinoma regions. Localized lung adenocarcinoma, a non-small cell lung cancer, affected the donors. The V and J ends lost 6 bases and 4 bases respectively, with 15 bases between them. The CDR3 has 13 residues. Germline V gene sequence: CDR1 DFQATT, CDR2 SNEGSKA (reference sequence). TCRdb passed the PCR reads through MiXCR, listing each CDR3 protein once. The data hold 10,000 to 15,000 distinct CDR3 sequences, with under 75% observed a single time. This clonotype was recorded only once. What was sequenced was CD8+ T cells from the margin of a lung tumor. This sequence was found in a female donor with lung adenocarcinoma. The CD4 and CD8 labels of this study may be unreliable. V gene TRBV20-1 combines with J gene TRBJ1-1; D not resolved. CDR3 coding DNA: TGCAGTGCCCCGCATGAGGTTAGCACTGAAGCTTTCTTT. It encodes CSAPHEVSTEAFF.